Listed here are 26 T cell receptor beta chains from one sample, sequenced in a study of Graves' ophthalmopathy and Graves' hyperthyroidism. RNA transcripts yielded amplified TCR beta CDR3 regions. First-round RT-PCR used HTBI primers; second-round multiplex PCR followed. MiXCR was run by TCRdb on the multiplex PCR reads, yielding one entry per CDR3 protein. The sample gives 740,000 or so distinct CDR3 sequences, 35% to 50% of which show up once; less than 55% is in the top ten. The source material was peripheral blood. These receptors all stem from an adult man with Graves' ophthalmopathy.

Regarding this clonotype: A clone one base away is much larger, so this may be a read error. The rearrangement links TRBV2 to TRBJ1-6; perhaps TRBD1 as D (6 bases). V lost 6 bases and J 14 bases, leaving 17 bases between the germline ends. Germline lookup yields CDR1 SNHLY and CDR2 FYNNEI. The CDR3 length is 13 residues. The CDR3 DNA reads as TGTGCCAGCAGGGGGACAAGGGCCATGGCCCTCCACTTT. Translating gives CASRGTRAMALHF. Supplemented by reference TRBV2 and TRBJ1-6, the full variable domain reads EPEVTQTPSHQVTQMGQEVILRCVPISNHLYFYWYRQILGQKVEFLVSFYNNEISEKSEIFDDQFSVERPDGSNFTLKIRSTKLEDSAMYFCASRGTRAMALHFGNGTRLTVT.

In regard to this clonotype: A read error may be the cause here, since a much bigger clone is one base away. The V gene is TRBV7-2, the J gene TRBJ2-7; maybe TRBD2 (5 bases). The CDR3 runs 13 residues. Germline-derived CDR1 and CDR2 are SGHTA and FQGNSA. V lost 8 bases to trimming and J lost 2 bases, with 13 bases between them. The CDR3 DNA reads TGTACCAGCGCGCGGGCTTCAACCTACGAGCAGTACTTC. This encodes CTSARASTYEQYF. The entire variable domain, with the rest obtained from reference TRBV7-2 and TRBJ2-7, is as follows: GAGVSQSPSNKVTEKGKDVELRCDPISGHTALYWYRQSLGQGLEFLIYFQGNSAPDKSGLPSDRFSAERTGGSVSTLTIQRTQQEDSAVYLCTSARASTYEQYFGPGTRLTVT.

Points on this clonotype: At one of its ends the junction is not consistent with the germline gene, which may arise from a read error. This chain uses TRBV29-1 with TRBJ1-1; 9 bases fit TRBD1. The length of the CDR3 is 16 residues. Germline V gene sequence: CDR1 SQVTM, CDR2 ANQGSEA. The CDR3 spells CSVEGTGSIVHTEAFF. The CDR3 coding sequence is TGCAGCGTGGAAGGGACAGGGAGTATCGTGCACACTGAAGCTTTCTTT.

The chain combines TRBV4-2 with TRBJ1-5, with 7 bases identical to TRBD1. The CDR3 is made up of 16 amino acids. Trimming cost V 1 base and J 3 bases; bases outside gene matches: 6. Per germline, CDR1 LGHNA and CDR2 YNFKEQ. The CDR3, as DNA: TGTGCCAGCAGCCAAGGTACAGGGGCCTACAATCAGCCCCAGCATTTT. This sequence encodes CASSQGTGAYNQPQHF.

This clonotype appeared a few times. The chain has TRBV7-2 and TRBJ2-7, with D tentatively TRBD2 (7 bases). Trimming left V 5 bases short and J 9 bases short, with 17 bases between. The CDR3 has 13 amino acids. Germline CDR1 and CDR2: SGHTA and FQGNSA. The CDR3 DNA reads TGTGCCAGCAGCCCAAGGGGGGGTCTCGGGCAGTACTTC. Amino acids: CASSPRGGLGQYF.

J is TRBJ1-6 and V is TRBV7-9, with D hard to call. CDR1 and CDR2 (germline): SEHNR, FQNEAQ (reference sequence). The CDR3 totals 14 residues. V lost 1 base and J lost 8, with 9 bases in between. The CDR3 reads CASSLVGEDSPLHF. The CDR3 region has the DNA TGTGCCAGCAGCTTAGTCGGGGAAGATTCACCCCTCCACTTT.

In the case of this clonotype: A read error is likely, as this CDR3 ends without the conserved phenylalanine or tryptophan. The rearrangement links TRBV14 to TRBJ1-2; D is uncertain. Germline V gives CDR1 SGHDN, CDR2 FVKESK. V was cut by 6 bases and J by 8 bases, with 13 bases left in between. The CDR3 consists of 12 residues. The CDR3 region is CASSLIGEGYTL. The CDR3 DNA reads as TGTGCCAGCAGTCTGATTGGAGAAGGCTACACCCTC.

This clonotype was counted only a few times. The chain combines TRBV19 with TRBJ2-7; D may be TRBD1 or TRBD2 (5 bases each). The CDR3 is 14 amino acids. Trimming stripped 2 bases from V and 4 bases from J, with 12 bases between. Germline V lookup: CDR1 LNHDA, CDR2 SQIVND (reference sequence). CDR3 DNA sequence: TGTGCCAGTAGTATAAGGGACGCGGTATACGAGCAGTACTTC. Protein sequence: CASSIRDAVYEQYF.

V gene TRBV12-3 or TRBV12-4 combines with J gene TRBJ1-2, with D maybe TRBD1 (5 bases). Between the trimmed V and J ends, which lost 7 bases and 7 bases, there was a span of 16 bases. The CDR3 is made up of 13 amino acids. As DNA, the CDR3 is TGTGCCAGCACCCCTGGGGCAGAGGGTGGCTACACCTTC. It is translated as CASTPGAEGGYTF.

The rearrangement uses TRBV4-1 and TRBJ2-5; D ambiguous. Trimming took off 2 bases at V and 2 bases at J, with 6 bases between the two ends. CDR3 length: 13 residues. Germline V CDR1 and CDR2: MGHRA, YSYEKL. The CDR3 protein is CASSQYSQETQYF. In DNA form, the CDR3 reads TGCGCCAGCAGCCAATACAGTCAAGAGACCCAGTACTTC.

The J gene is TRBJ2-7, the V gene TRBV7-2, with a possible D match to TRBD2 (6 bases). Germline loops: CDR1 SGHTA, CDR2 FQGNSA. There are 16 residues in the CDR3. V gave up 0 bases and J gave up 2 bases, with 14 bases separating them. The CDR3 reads CASSLALARVPYEQYF. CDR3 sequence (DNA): TGTGCCAGCAGCTTAGCGCTAGCGAGGGTTCCCTACGAGCAGTACTTC.

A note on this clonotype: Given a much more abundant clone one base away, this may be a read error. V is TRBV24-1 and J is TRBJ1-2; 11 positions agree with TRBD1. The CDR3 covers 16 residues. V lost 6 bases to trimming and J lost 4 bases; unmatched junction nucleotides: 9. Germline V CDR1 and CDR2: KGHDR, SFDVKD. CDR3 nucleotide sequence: TGTGCCACCAGTTCTCTCGGGACAGGGGGTGGCTATGGCTACACCTTC. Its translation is CATSSLGTGGGYGYTF.

For the CDR3, the DNA is TGCAGTGCCACTTCGGGTACTTACGAGCAGTACTTC. Translated, it gives CSATSGTYEQYF. The V and J genes are TRBV20-1 and TRBJ2-7, with D hard to call. CDR1 is DFQATT, CDR2 SNEGSKA, per germline (reference sequence). There are 12 residues in the CDR3. Trimming pared 6 bases from V and 4 bases from J, leaving 13 bases between.

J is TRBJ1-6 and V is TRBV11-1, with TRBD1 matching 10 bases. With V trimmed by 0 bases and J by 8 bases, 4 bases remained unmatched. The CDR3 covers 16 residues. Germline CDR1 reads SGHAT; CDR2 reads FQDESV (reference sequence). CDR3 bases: TGTGCCAGCAGCTTAGCTTCCGGGACAGGGGATTCACCCCTCCACTTT. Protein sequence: CASSLASGTGDSPLHF.

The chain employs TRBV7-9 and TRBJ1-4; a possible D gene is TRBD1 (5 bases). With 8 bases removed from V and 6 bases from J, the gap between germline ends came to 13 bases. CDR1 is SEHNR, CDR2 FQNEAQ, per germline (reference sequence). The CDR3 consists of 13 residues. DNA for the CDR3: TGTGCCAGCTACGGGACCCCATATGAAAAACTGTTTTTT. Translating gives CASYGTPYEKLFF.

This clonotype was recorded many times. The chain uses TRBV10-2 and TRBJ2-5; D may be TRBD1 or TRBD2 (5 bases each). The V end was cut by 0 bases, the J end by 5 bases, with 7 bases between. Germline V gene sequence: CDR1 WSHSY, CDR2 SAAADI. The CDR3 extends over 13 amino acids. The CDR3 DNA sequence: TGCGCCAGCAGTGAGTCGGGGGTCGAGACCCAGTACTTC. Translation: CASSESGVETQYF.

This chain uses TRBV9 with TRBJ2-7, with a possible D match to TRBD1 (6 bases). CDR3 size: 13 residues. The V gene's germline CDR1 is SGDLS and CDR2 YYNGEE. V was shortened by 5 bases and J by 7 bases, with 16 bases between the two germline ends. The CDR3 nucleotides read TGTGCCAGCAGTAGGGGGACATCCCTGGAGCAGTACTTC. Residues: CASSRGTSLEQYF.

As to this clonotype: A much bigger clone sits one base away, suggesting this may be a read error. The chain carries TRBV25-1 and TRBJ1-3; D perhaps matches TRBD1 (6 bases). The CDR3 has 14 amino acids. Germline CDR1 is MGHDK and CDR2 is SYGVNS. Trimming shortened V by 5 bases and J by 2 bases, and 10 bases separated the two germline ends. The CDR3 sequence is CASSWTATGNTIYF. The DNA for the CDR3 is TGTGCCAGCAGTTGGACAGCCACTGGAAACACCATATATTTT.

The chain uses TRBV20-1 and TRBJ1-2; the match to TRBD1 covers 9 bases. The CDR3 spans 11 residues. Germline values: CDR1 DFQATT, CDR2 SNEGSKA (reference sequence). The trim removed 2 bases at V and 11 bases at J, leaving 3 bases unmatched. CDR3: CSARPGQGYTF. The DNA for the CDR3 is TGCAGTGCTAGACCGGGACAGGGTTACACCTTC.

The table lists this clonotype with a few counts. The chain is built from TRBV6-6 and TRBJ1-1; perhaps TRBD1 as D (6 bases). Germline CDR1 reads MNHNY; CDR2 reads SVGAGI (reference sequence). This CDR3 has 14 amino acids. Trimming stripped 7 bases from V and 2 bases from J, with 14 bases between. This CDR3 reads CASKRGAGNTEAFF. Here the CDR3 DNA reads TGTGCCAGCAAAAGGGGGGCAGGCAACACTGAAGCTTTCTTT.

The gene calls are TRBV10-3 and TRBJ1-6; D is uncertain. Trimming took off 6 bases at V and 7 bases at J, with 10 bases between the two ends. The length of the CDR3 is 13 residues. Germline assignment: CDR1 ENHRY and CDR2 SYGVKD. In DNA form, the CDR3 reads TGTGCCATCAGGGTTCTCGGAAATTCACCCCTCCACTTT. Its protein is CAIRVLGNSPLHF.

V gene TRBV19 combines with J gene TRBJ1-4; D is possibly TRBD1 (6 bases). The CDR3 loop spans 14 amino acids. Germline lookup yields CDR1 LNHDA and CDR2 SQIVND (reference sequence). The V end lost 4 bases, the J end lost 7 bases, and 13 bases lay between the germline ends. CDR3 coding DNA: TGTGCCAGTAGTACAGGACAGAGGAGTGAAAAACTGTTTTTT. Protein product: CASSTGQRSEKLFF.

The CDR3 nucleotides read TGTGCCACCTCTCCGGGACAGGTTTACTCTGGGGCCAACGTCCTGACTTTC. This translates into CATSPGQVYSGANVLTF. The rearrangement uses TRBV6-5 and TRBJ2-6; 8 bases align to TRBD1. CDR3 length: 17 amino acids. V gave up 10 bases and J gave up 0 bases; unmatched junction bases: 11. Per the germline V gene, CDR1 is MNHEY and CDR2 is SVGAGI.

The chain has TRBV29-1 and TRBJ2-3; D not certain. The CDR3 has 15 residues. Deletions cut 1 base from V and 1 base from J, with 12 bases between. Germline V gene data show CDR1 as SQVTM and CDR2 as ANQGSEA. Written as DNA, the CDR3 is TGCAGCGTTGAAGTAGTCTCGCGTGGCACAGATACGCAGTATTTT. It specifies CSVEVVSRGTDTQYF.

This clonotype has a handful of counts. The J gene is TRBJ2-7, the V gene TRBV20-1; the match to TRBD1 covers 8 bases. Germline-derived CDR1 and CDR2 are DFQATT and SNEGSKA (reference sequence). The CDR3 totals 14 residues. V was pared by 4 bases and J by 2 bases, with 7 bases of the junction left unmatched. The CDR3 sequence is CSAKPDRATYEQYF. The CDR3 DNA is TGCAGTGCTAAGCCGGACAGGGCGACCTACGAGCAGTACTTC.

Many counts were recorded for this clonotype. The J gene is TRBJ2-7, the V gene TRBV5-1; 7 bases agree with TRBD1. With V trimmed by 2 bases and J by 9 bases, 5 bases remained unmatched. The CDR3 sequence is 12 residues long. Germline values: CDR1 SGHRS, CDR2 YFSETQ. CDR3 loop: CASSLTGVAQYF. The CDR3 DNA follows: TGCGCCAGCAGCTTAACAGGGGTTGCGCAGTACTTC.